A selection of T cell receptor beta chains follows, all from one sample in a study of T cells in tumors after PD-1 blockade. Measured with immunoSEQ multiplex PCR; TCRdb has only the in-frame clones, and not every one. The data contain 40,000 to 55,000 clones, nearly 80% of them singletons. The specimen was PBMCs, collected before anti-PD-1 treatment. These receptors were taken from a human donor with basal cell carcinoma. Both conserved end residues are part of each CDR3. A D gene is named only where the DNA matches it firmly. Where a row states a size, it is once, few, many or the class of an expanded clone; other rows omit it.

>TRBJ2-1|TRBV10-2|-|-
CASSFFLDGNEQFF
TGCGCCAGCAGTTTTTTCCTGGACGGCAATGAGCAGTTCTTC
>TRBJ2-5|TRBV28|-|TRBD2
CASTGTSGSVGTQYF
TGTGCCAGCACCGGAACTAGCGGGAGTGTCGGGACCCAGTACTTC
>TRBJ2-7|TRBV3-1/TRBV3-2|-|-
CASSQAGFLDEQYF
TGTGCCAGCAGCCAAGCCGGGTTTCTGGACGAGCAGTACTTC
>TRBJ2-1|TRBV3-1/TRBV3-2|-|TRBD1
CASGQGFDEQFF
TGTGCCAGCGGACAGGGGTTCGATGAGCAGTTCTTC
>TRBJ1-5|TRBV30|-|-
CAWSTGGRGRGISNQPQHF
TGTGCCTGGAGTACGGGGGGGAGAGGGCGCGGTATAAGCAATCAGCCCCAGCATTTT
>TRBJ1-2|TRBV7-9|few|-
CASSLSQSSNYGYTF
TGTGCCAGCAGCTTATCGCAGAGTAGTAACTATGGCTACACCTTC
>TRBJ1-2|TRBV19|-|-
CASWEYGYTF
TGTGCCAGTTGGGAATATGGCTACACCTTC
>TRBJ2-5|TRBV3-1/TRBV3-2|-|-
CASSQDGETQYF
TGTGCCAGCAGCCAAGATGGGGAGACCCAGTACTTC
>TRBJ2-3|TRBV10-3|-|TRBD2
CAISESRGGAGYF
TGTGCCATCAGTGAATCCCGCGGGGGGGCGGGGTATTTT
>TRBJ2-1|TRBV19|-|TRBD2
CASKPTSGRAGNEQFF
TGTGCCAGTAAACCGACTAGCGGGAGGGCCGGGAATGAGCAGTTCTTC
>TRBJ2-3|TRBV28|-|-
CASSHRDTPTDTQYF
TGTGCCAGCAGTCACAGGGACACCCCTACAGATACGCAGTATTTT
>TRBJ2-1|TRBV11-3|-|TRBD2
CASSLESLSGGEQVF
TGTGCCAGCAGCTTAGAGTCCCTTAGCGGGGGCGAGCAAGTCTTC
>TRBJ1-1|TRBV6-2/TRBV6-3|-|TRBD1
CASSQGQGITEAFF
TGTGCCAGCAGCCAGGGACAGGGTATTACTGAAGCTTTCTTT
>TRBJ2-1|TRBV3-1/TRBV3-2|-|TRBD2
CASSQSREGGFNEQFF
TGTGCCAGCAGCCAATCGCGGGAGGGGGGTTTCAATGAGCAGTTCTTC
>TRBJ1-1|TRBV7-2|-|-
CASSFKGRRSTEAFF
TGTGCCAGCAGCTTCAAGGGAAGGAGGAGCACTGAAGCTTTCTTT
>TRBJ2-1|TRBV24-1|-|TRBD1
CATSEGQGNEQFF
TGTGCCACCAGTGAGGGACAGGGCAATGAGCAGTTCTTC
>TRBJ1-2|TRBV2|-|TRBD1
CASRPTGIDGYTF
TGTGCCAGCAGGCCGACAGGGATAGATGGCTACACCTTC
>TRBJ2-2|TRBV28|-|-
CASSLFRGKAGAGELFF
TGTGCCAGCAGTTTATTTCGGGGGAAGGCAGGGGCTGGGGAGCTGTTTTTT
>TRBJ1-4|TRBV5-1|-|-
CASTTMGSQGEKLFF
TGCGCCAGCACCACAATGGGCAGCCAAGGGGAAAAACTGTTTTTT
>TRBJ1-5|TRBV28|-|-
CASTGHPSNQPQHF
TGTGCCAGCACCGGACACCCGAGCAATCAGCCCCAGCATTTT
>TRBJ1-2|TRBV6-1|-|-
CASSEQDYGYTF
TGTGCCAGCAGTGAACAGGACTATGGCTACACCTTC
>TRBJ2-5|TRBV7-2|-|TRBD2
CASSLGTSVGQGTQYF
TGTGCCAGCAGCTTAGGAACTAGCGTCGGTCAAGGGACCCAGTACTTC
>TRBJ1-6|TRBV10-3|-|TRBD1
CAISGASRQGGNSPLHF
TGTGCCATCAGTGGGGCATCAAGACAGGGTGGAAATTCACCCCTCCACTTT
>TRBJ2-1|TRBV11-3|-|TRBD2
CASSSGGWAYNEQFF
TGTGCCAGCAGTTCGGGAGGTTGGGCCTACAATGAGCAGTTCTTC
>TRBJ2-7|TRBV6-1|once|-
CASSEGTATRQYF
TGTGCCAGCAGTGAAGGTACAGCTACGAGGCAGTACTTC
>TRBJ2-4|TRBV28|-|TRBD1
CASNPPGTGLSENIQYF
TGTGCCAGCAACCCTCCCGGGACAGGTCTTTCGGAAAACATTCAGTACTTC
>TRBJ2-3|TRBV15|-|-
CATSREVRGADTQYF
TGTGCCACCAGCAGAGAAGTCAGGGGAGCAGATACGCAGTATTTT
>TRBJ2-3|TRBV20-1|-|-
CSATARDTQYF
TGCAGTGCTACCGCCCGGGATACGCAGTATTTT